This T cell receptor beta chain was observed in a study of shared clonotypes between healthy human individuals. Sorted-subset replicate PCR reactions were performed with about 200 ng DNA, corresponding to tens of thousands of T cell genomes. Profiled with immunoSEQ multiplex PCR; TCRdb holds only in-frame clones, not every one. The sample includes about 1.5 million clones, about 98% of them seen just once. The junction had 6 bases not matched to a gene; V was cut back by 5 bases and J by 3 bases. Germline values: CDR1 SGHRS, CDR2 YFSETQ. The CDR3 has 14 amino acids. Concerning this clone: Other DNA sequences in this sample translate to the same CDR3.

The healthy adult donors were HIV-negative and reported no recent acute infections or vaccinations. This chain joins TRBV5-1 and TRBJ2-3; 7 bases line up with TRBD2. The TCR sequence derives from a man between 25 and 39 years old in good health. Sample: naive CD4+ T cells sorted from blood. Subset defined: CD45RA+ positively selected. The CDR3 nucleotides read TGCGCCAGCAGTTTGAGCGGGACGACAGATACGCAGTATTTT. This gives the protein CASSLSGTTDTQYF.